The clone carrying this TCR beta chain occurred a few times. This record comes from a study of blood T cells in healthy people across ages. Per the germline V gene, CDR1 is LGHNA and CDR2 is YNFKEQ. The CDR3 totals 16 residues. V was cut by 4 bases and J by 5 bases, with 20 bases left in between. PBMCs were isolated at a quantity of at least 6 million per sample. Together with a sample-barcoded 5' primer, a J-beta primer mix was included in a second PCR lasting 7 to 11 cycles. TCRdb re-called the 5' RACE reads through MiXCR, storing one row per CDR3 protein. This repertoire shows roughly 930,000 distinct CDR3 sequences, around 48% found once; its top ten account for roughly 12%.

The TCR comes from a man aged 30 to 39 in good health. The sequenced sample consisted of blood. This chain connects TRBV4-2 to TRBJ2-5; D possibly corresponds to TRBD1 (5 bases). The CDR3 DNA sequence: TGTGCCAGCAGCCCTCAGGTCCAGGGAATCTCGGAGACCCAGTACTTC. Translation gives CASSPQVQGISETQYF.